What follows are 25 T cell receptor beta chains derived from one specimen sequenced in a study of breast tumors, draining lymph nodes, adjacent tissues. Each CDR3 protein is one row after TCRdb ran MiXCR on the multiplex PCR reads. Of about 66,000 distinct CDR3 sequences in the sample, 40% to 55% were seen once. The specimen sequenced was breast tumor tissue. These receptors all come from a female donor with breast cancer. Some clones in this sample may be carry-over from other donors' samples.

This clonotype was found a few times. At one end the junction does not follow the germline gene, possibly because of a read error. J is TRBJ2-5 and V is TRBV7-7; D gene uncertain. CDR1 is SSHAT and CDR2 is FNYEAQ in the germline V gene (reference sequence). This CDR3 is 14 amino acids long. This CDR3 reads CASSSDVAGETQYF. The CDR3 DNA is TGTGCTAGCAGCTCGGACGTGGCCGGGGAGACCCAGTACTTC.

This clonotype was observed many times. The gene calls are TRBV29-1 and TRBJ2-1; 7 bases map to TRBD1. The CDR3 contains 16 residues. The germline gives CDR1 SQVTM, CDR2 ANQGSEA. Trimming took 3 bases from V and 1 from J; bases not matched to a gene: 9. The CDR3 loop is CSVEARDRVSYNEQFF. DNA for the CDR3: TGCAGCGTTGAGGCCCGAGACAGGGTGTCCTACAATGAGCAGTTCTTC.

This clonotype was counted ten times or more. V is TRBV11-2 and J is TRBJ2-3, with unresolved D. The CDR3 covers 15 residues. CDR1 is SGHAT, CDR2 FQNNGV, per germline. V was trimmed by 3 bases and J by 3 bases, leaving 13 bases between them. In nucleotides, the CDR3 is TGTGCCAGCAGCTTGTCTCGTCACCGGACAGATACGCAGTATTTT. Translated, it gives CASSLSRHRTDTQYF. The full variable domain, with the rest looked up from reference TRBV11-2 and TRBJ2-3, is EAGVAQSPRYKIIEKRQSVAFWCNPISGHATLYWYQQILGQGPKLLIQFQNNGVVDDSQLPKDRFSAERLKGVDSTLKIQPAKLEDSAVYLCASSLSRHRTDTQYFGPGTRLTVL.

This rearrangement joins TRBV7-8 to TRBJ2-3; TRBD2 matches 10 bases. Losses at the gene ends were 4 bases for V and 11 bases for J; bases not matched to a gene: 12. The germline CDR1 and CDR2 sequences are SGHVS and FQNEAQ. The CDR3 length is 15 residues. DNA for the CDR3: TGTGCCAGCAGCTCCACTAGCGGGGCTATGGATGAGCAGTATTTT. It specifies CASSSTSGAMDEQYF. The whole variable domain, filled in from reference TRBV7-8 and TRBJ2-3, reads GAGVSQSPRYKVAKRGQDVALRCDPISGHVSLFWYQQALGQGPEFLTYFQNEAQLDKSGLPSDRFFAERPEGSVSTLKIQRTQQEDSAVYLCASSSTSGAMDEQYFGPGTRLTVL.

This clonotype was observed many times. This could be a read error, since a much larger clone is one nucleotide away. The chain recombines TRBV5-8 with TRBJ2-7, with TRBD2 matching over 12 bases. Germline CDR1 and CDR2: SGHTS and YDEGEE. The V and J ends lost 4 bases and 5 bases, in that order; junction bases with no gene match: 4. The CDR3 totals 14 residues. CDR3 residues: CASSIASGRDEQYF. The CDR3 DNA reads TGTGCCAGCAGCATCGCTAGCGGGAGGGACGAGCAGTACTTC.

The rearrangement joins TRBV6-2 or TRBV6-3 to TRBJ2-1, with 16 bases matching TRBD2. Germline trimming cut 2 bases from V and 5 bases from J; bases unmatched to any gene: 6. Germline V lookup: CDR1 MNHEY, CDR2 SVGEGT. The CDR3 has 18 residues. The CDR3 bases are TGTGCCAGCAGTTACGGAGGGACTAGCGGGAGGGCGAACAATGAGCAGTTCTTC. This gives the protein CASSYGGTSGRANNEQFF.

About this clonotype: Since no conserved phenylalanine or tryptophan closes the CDR3, a read error is the likely cause. The DNA is omitted, as the CDR3 cannot be located on it reliably, and the CDR3 follows TCRdb's listing. The rearrangement uses TRBV9 and TRBJ2-2. The CDR3 region is 17 residues in length, termini included. Germline V gene sequence: CDR1 SGDLS, CDR2 YYNGEE. The CDR3 here is CASSVARRLQTPGSCQS.

This clonotype showed up many times. The genes are TRBV19 and TRBJ2-7; TRBD2 aligns across 12 bases. V gave up 5 bases and J gave up 2 bases; unmatched junction bases: 4. Germline CDR1 LNHDA, CDR2 SQIVND (reference sequence). The CDR3 has 15 residues. The CDR3 spells CASSPWTSGTYEQYF. The CDR3 nucleotides read TGTGCCAGTAGTCCTTGGACTAGCGGGACCTACGAGCAGTACTTC.

Only one count was recorded for this clonotype. CDR3 region: CASRIRGSGPLHF. CDR3 bases: TGTGCCAGCAGAATAAGGGGTTCTGGACCCCTCCACTTT. The genes are TRBV7-8 and TRBJ1-6, with D tentatively TRBD1 (5 bases). This CDR3 has 13 residues. CDR1 is SGHVS, CDR2 FQNEAQ, per germline. V was clipped by 6 bases and J by 12 bases, with 15 bases between them.

This clonotype was detected many times. V is TRBV6-1 and J is TRBJ2-5, with D tentatively TRBD2 (6 bases). V was clipped by 5 bases and J by 5 bases, with 18 bases between them. Germline loops: CDR1 MNHNS, CDR2 SASEGT. The CDR3 sequence is 15 residues long. This chain's CDR3 is CASSPIRPGAETQYF. The CDR3 region has the DNA TGTGCCAGCAGTCCCATACGCCCGGGAGCCGAGACCCAGTACTTC.

This clonotype was counted at least ten times. The rearrangement joins TRBV6-6 to TRBJ2-1; 11 bases fit TRBD2. This CDR3 region has 18 residues. Per germline, CDR1 MNHNY and CDR2 SVGAGI (reference sequence). Trimming removed 4 bases from V and 7 bases from J; junction bases left unmatched: 15. The CDR3 nucleotides are TGTGCCAGCAGTTTCAGACCAAGACTAGCGGGGCTCCTAAATGAGCAGTTCTTC. Translated, it gives CASSFRPRLAGLLNEQFF.

Details on this clonotype: Here the CDR3 omits its conserved ending phenylalanine or tryptophan, so a read error is the likely source. The V and J genes are TRBV5-1 and TRBJ2-7, with D perhaps matching TRBD2 (6 bases). Germline CDR1 SGHRS, CDR2 YFSETQ. Trimming left V 4 bases short and J 4 bases short, with 15 bases between. This CDR3 is 14 amino acids long. The CDR3 region has the DNA TGCGCCAGCAGCCTGGAGGGACTTAAGTACGAGCAGTACTCC. Protein sequence: CASSLEGLKYEQYS.

This chain uses TRBV4-2 with TRBJ1-2; D not resolved. Trimming took 0 bases from V and 3 from J, leaving 17 bases between them. The CDR3 runs 17 residues. Germline V gene sequence: CDR1 LGHNA, CDR2 YNFKEQ. The CDR3: CASSQDSTSGYDYGYTF. CDR3 sequence (DNA): TGTGCCAGCAGCCAAGATAGCACTAGCGGGTACGACTATGGCTACACCTTC.

This chain uses TRBV12-3 or TRBV12-4 with TRBJ2-5; tentative D call: TRBD2 (6 bases). This CDR3 is 14 amino acids long. Between the trimmed V and J ends, which lost 4 bases and 5 bases, there was a span of 14 bases. The CDR3 loop is CASSSGQAGETQYF. CDR3 nucleotide sequence: TGTGCCAGCAGTTCCGGACAAGCGGGTGAGACCCAGTACTTC.

The table lists this clonotype with many counts. The V call is TRBV19, the J call TRBJ2-5, with D possibly being TRBD1 (5 bases). V dropped 1 base and J dropped 3 bases, with 6 bases sitting between them. Germline V gene data show CDR1 as LNHDA and CDR2 as SQIVND (reference sequence). There are 13 residues in the CDR3. In nucleotides, the CDR3 is TGTGCCAGTAGTATAGGCAGGGAAGAGACCCAGTACTTC. This translates into CASSIGREETQYF.

This clonotype was observed many times. V gene TRBV7-2 combines with J gene TRBJ2-1; D remains ambiguous. The CDR3 spans 12 residues. The V gene's germline CDR1 is SGHTA and CDR2 FQGNSA. V lost 4 bases and J lost 6, with 7 bases in between. CDR3 in DNA: TGTGCCAGCAGCTCCCAGCGCAATGAGCAGTTCTTC. Translating gives CASSSQRNEQFF.

This clonotype showed up just once. The chain employs TRBV7-9 and TRBJ1-4; no reliable D call. Deletions cut 3 bases from V and 9 bases from J, with 11 bases between. The V gene's germline CDR1 is SEHNR and CDR2 FQNEAQ (reference sequence). This CDR3 has 13 amino acids. The CDR3 coding sequence is TGTGCCAGCAGCTTGGGGTCTAGTCAAAAACTGTTTTTT. Encoded protein: CASSLGSSQKLFF.

This clonotype has ten or more counts. This chain joins TRBV24-1 and TRBJ2-1; TRBD1 agrees at 11 bases. Germline V lookup: CDR1 KGHDR, CDR2 SFDVKD. Trimming cost V 4 bases and J 2 bases; bases outside gene matches: 3. The CDR3 covers 16 residues. CDR3 DNA: TGTGCCACCAGTGACCGGACAGGGGGCGCCTACAATGAGCAGTTCTTC. Translating gives CATSDRTGGAYNEQFF.

The V call is TRBV20-1, the J call TRBJ2-7; weak D call: TRBD2 (5 bases). V lost 0 bases and J 0 bases, leaving 12 bases between the germline ends. CDR3 length equals 15 residues. The germline CDR1 and CDR2 sequences are DFQATT and SNEGSKA (reference sequence). The CDR3 coding sequence is TGCAGTGCTAGAGACCCGGACTCCAGCTCCTACGAGCAGTACTTC. Its translation: CSARDPDSSSYEQYF.

The chain uses TRBV29-1 and TRBJ2-5; perhaps D is TRBD1 or TRBD2 (5 bases each). The germline V gene has CDR1 SQVTM and CDR2 ANQGSEA. Deletions cut 0 bases from V and 2 bases from J, with 19 bases between. The CDR3 runs to 17 residues. CDR3 loop: CSVEDPRDQPPQETQYF. DNA for the CDR3: TGCAGCGTTGAAGATCCGAGGGACCAACCTCCTCAAGAGACCCAGTACTTC.

This clonotype was found many times. This sequence joins TRBV5-1 and TRBJ2-1; 12 nucleotides line up with TRBD2. Germline assignment: CDR1 SGHRS and CDR2 YFSETQ. The CDR3 extends over 15 amino acids. V trimming: 5 bases; J trimming: 2 bases; junction bases outside the gene matches: 2. CDR3 DNA: TGCGCCAGCAGTTCTAGCGGGGGGGCCTACAATGAGCAGTTCTTC. Translation gives CASSSSGGAYNEQFF.

This clonotype was counted many times. The chain couples TRBV4-1 to TRBJ2-2; D is possibly TRBD1 (5 bases). The germline V gene encodes CDR1 MGHRA and CDR2 YSYEKL. Trimming removed 2 bases from V and 2 bases from J, with 15 bases in between. This CDR3 is 17 amino acids long. The CDR3 loop reads CASSQPQQEINTGELFF. The CDR3 coding sequence is TGCGCCAGCAGCCAACCTCAACAGGAAATTAACACCGGGGAGCTGTTTTTT.

This clonotype was counted at least ten times. The chain is built from TRBV29-1 and TRBJ1-1; D is perhaps TRBD1 (6 bases). CDR1 and CDR2 from the germline V gene are SQVTM and ANQGSEA. The CDR3 consists of 13 residues. Between the trimmed V and J ends, which lost 3 bases and 5 bases, there was a span of 13 bases. CDR3 sequence: CSVDFTGSTEAFF. CDR3 nucleotides: TGCAGCGTTGATTTCACAGGGAGTACTGAAGCTTTCTTT.

The rearrangement joins TRBV20-1 to TRBJ1-4, with D possibly being TRBD1 (6 bases). V dropped 7 bases and J dropped 0 bases, with 15 bases sitting between them. The CDR3 is made up of 15 amino acids. Germline assignment: CDR1 DFQATT and CDR2 SNEGSKA (reference sequence). Written as DNA, the CDR3 is TGCAGTGTACCGGGGGACATTGCAACTAATGAAAAACTGTTTTTT. Its protein is CSVPGDIATNEKLFF.

In this sample, this clonotype turned up a few times. This rearrangement joins TRBV18 to TRBJ1-5, with TRBD1 matching over 10 bases. The junction had 14 bases not matched to a gene; V was cut back by 3 bases and J by 6 bases. The length of the CDR3 is 18 residues. The germline gives CDR1 KGHSH, CDR2 LQKENI. CDR3 coding DNA: TGTGCCAGCTCACCGTCCTTTTCGGGACAGGGGAGCGGTCAGCCCCAGCATTTT. Translating gives CASSPSFSGQGSGQPQHF.